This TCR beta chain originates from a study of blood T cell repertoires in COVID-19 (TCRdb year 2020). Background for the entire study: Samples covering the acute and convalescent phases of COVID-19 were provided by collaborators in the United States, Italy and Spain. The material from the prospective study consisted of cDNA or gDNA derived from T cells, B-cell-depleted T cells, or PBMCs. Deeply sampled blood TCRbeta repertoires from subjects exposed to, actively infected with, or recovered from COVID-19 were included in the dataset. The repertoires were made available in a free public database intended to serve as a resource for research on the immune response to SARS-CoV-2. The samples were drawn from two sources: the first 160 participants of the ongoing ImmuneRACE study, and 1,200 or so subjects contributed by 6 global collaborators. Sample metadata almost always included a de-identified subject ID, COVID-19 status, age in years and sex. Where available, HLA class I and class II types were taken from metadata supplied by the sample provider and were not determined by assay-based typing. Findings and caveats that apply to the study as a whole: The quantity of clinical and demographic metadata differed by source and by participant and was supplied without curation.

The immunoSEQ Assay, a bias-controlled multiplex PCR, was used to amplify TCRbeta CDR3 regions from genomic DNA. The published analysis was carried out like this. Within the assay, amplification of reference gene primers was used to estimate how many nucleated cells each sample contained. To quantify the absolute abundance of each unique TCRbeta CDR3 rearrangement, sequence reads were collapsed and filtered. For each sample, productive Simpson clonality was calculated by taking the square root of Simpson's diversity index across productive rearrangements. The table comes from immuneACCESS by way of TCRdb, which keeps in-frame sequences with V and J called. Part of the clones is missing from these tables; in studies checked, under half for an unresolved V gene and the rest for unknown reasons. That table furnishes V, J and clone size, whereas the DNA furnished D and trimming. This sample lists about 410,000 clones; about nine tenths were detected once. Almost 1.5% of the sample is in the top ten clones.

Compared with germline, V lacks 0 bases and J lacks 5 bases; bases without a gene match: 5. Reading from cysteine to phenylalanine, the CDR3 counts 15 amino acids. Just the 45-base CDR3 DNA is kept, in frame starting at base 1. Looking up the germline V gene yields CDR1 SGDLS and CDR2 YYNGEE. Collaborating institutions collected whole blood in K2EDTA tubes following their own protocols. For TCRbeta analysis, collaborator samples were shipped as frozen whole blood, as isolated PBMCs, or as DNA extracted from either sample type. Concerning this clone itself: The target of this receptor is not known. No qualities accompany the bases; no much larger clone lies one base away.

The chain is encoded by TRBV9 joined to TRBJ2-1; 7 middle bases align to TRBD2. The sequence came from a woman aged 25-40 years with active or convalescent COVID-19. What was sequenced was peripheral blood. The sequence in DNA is TGTGCCAGCAGCGTAGCTGCGGGGGTCAACAATGAGCAGTTCTTC. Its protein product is CASSVAAGVNNEQFF. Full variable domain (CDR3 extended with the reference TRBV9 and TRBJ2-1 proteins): DSGVTQTPKHLITATGQRVTLRCSPRSGDLSVYWYQQSLDQGLQFLIQYYNGEERAKGNILERFSAQQFPDLHSELNLSSLELGDSALYFCASSVAAGVNNEQFFGPGTRLTVL.